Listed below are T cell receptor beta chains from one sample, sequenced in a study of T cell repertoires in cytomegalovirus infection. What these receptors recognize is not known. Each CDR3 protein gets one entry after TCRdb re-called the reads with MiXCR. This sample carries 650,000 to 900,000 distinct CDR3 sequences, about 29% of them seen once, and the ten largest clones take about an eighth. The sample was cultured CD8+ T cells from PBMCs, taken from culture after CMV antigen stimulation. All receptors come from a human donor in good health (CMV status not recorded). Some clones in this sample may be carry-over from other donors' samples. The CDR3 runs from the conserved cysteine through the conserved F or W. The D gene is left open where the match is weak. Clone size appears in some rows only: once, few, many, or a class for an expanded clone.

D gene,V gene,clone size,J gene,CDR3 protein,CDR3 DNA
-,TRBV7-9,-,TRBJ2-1,CASSEGPSEQFF,TGTGCCAGCAGCGAGGGACCATCTGAGCAGTTCTTC
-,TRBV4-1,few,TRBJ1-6,CASSQVYVSFDYQGDSPLHF,TGCGCCAGCAGCCAAGTTTATGTCAGCTTCGATTATCAGGGTGATTCACCCCTCCACTTT
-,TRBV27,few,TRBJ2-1,CASSFQGGVGEQFF,TGTGCCAGCAGTTTCCAGGGTGGAGTGGGCGAGCAGTTCTTC
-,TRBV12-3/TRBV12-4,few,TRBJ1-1,CASSPLATEAFF,TGTGCCAGCAGTCCCTTGGCCACTGAAGCTTTCTTT
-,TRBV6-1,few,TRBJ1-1,CASRGWGAKDTEAFF,TGTGCCAGCAGAGGATGGGGGGCTAAGGACACTGAAGCTTTCTTT
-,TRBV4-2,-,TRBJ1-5,CASSQDWAGNQPQHF,TGTGCCAGCAGCCAAGATTGGGCAGGCAATCAGCCCCAGCATTTT
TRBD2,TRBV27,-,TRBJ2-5,CASSWGGVVETQYF,TGTGCCAGCAGTTGGGGGGGGGTAGTGGAGACCCAGTACTTC
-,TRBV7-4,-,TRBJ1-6,CASSMGYSPLHF,TGTGCCAGCAGCATGGGGTATTCACCCCTCCACTTT
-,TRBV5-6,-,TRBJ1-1,CASSSVPTEAFF,TGTGCCAGCAGCTCGGTCCCAACTGAAGCTTTCTTT
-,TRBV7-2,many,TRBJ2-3,CASSLIPASTRGDTQYF,TGTGCCAGCAGCTTGATCCCAGCTAGCACCAGGGGAGATACGCAGTATTTT
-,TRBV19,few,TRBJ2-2,CASSIPLRTRAGELFF,TGTGCCAGTAGTATTCCCCTCCGGACGAGGGCCGGGGAGCTGTTTTTT
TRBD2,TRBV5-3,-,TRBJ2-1,CASSSIILAGGSNEQFF,TGTGCCAGCAGCTCCATCATTCTAGCGGGGGGTTCCAATGAGCAGTTCTTC
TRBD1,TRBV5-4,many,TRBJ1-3,CASSIDRGTGNTIYF,TGTGCCAGCAGCATCGACAGGGGAACGGGAAACACCATATATTTT
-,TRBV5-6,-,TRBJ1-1,CASSLAFSRDTEAFF,TGTGCCAGCAGCTTGGCCTTTTCCCGGGACACTGAAGCTTTCTTT
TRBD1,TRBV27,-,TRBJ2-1,CASSLIGGDYNEQFF,TGTGCCAGCAGTTTAATAGGGGGCGATTACAATGAGCAGTTCTTC
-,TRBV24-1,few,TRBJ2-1,CATSDLGLGLGNEQFF,TGTGCCACCAGTGATTTAGGACTCGGGTTAGGCAATGAGCAGTTCTTC
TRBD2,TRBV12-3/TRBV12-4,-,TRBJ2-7,CASSFSSGGYYEQYF,TGTGCCAGCAGTTTTAGTAGCGGGGGGTATTACGAGCAGTACTTC
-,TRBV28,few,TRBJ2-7,CASSRLGPDEQYF,TGTGCCAGCAGCCGCTTAGGGCCCGACGAGCAGTACTTC
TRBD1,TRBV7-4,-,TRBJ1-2,CASSLQIRQGSVYTF,TGTGCCAGCAGCTTACAAATACGACAGGGTAGTGTTTACACCTTC
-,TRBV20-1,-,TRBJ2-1,CSAPPSDTIYNEQFF,TGCAGTGCCCCTCCCTCGGACACCATCTACAATGAGCAGTTCTTC
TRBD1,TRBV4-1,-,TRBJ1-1,CASSQLDREKAFF,TGCGCCAGCAGCCAATTGGACAGGGAGAAAGCTTTCTTT
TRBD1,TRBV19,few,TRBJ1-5,CASSIKPGGWQPQHF,TGTGCCAGTAGTATAAAGCCAGGGGGTTGGCAGCCCCAGCATTTT
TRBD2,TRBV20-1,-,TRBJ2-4,CSARPSGAIRGNIQYF,TGCAGTGCTAGACCTAGCGGGGCGATTAGAGGAAACATTCAGTACTTC
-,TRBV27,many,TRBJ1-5,CASSPSGTGGSPQHF,TGTGCCAGCAGTCCCTCCGGGACTGGAGGATCGCCCCAGCATTTT
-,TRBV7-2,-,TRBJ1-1,CASSLVGIFTEAFF,TGTGCCAGCAGCTTAGTAGGGATATTCACTGAAGCTTTCTTT
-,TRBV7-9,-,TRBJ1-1,CASSLGGGRPEAFF,TGTGCCAGCAGCTTAGGCGGGGGCCGGCCTGAAGCTTTCTTT
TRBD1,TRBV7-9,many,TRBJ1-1,CASSEAGQGARNTEAFF,TGTGCCAGCAGCGAGGCGGGGCAGGGGGCGCGGAACACTGAAGCTTTCTTT
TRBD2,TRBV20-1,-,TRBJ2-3,CSASRGGLTDTQYF,TGCAGTGCTAGTCGCGGGGGGCTTACAGATACGCAGTATTTT
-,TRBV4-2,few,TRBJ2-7,CASSHLTGKNYEQYF,TGTGCCAGCAGCCATCTGACGGGGAAAAACTACGAGCAGTACTTC
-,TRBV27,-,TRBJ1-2,CASSPGLVFGYTF,TGTGCCAGCAGTCCGGGACTAGTTTTTGGCTACACCTTC
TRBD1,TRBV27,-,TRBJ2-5,CASSPGGPNLNQETQYF,TGTGCCAGCAGTCCAGGGGGCCCGAATCTTAACCAAGAGACCCAGTACTTC
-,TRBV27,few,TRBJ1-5,CASSFSGLNQPQHF,TGTGCCAGCAGTTTCTCAGGGCTTAATCAGCCCCAGCATTTT
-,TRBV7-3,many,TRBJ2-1,CASSLGGWSYNEQFF,TGTGCCAGCAGCCTCGGGGGTTGGTCCTACAATGAGCAGTTCTTC
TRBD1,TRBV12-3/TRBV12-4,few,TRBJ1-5,CASTMTGDQPQHF,TGTGCCAGCACCATGACAGGGGATCAGCCCCAGCATTTT
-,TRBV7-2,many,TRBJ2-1,CASSLGGGRLYNEQFF,TGTGCCAGCAGCTTAGGTGGGGGGCGGTTATACAATGAGCAGTTCTTC
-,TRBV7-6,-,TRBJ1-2,CASSLGAGDRGYTF,TGTGCCAGCAGCTTAGGCGCGGGAGATCGGGGCTACACCTTC
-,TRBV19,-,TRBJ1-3,CASRPPGNTIYF,TGTGCCAGTCGACCCCCTGGAAACACCATATATTTT
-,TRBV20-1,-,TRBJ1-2,CSARADSFGGYTF,TGCAGTGCTAGAGCAGACTCCTTTGGAGGCTACACCTTC
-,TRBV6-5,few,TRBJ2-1,CASSYFGGLSSYNEQFF,TGTGCCAGCAGTTACTTTGGGGGCCTGAGCTCCTACAATGAGCAGTTCTTC
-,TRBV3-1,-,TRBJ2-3,CASSQGGGDTQYF,TGTGCCAGCAGCCAAGGCGGTGGCGATACGCAGTATTTT
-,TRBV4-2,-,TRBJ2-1,CASSQVPNEQFF,TGTGCCAGCAGCCAAGTACCCAATGAGCAGTTCTTC
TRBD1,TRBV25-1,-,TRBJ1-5,CASGQGHSNQPQHF,TGTGCCAGCGGACAGGGACATAGCAATCAGCCCCAGCATTTT